The clone carrying this T cell receptor beta chain was recorded at least ten times. Its target is not known. These data originate in a study of prognosis after radiotherapy for stage I lung cancer. Overall study: The patients included approximately 15 who had newly diagnosed primary stage I lung tumors, along with roughly 5 others who had oligometastatic NSCLC after their primary tumor had been surgically resected. Patients (more than twelve men, more than 5 women) were aged roughly 53 to 85, median approximately 69 years. Stereotactic body radiotherapy was never combined with concurrent therapy in any patient.

Notes on the study in general: Patients' TRBV and TRBJ gene usage reportedly differed by presence or absence of metastases.

Researchers used two-round multiplex PCR to amplify TCR beta CDR3 starting from genomic DNA. Primers specific to each TRBV and TRBJ gene were used in first-round PCR. TCRdb analysed the multiplex PCR reads with MiXCR anew, one entry per CDR3 protein. The sample includes approximately 20,000 distinct CDR3 sequences, 43% seen only once; the top ten take 25% to 35%. This CDR3 has 13 amino acids. V dropped 3 bases and J dropped 5 bases, with 11 bases sitting between them. Germline V gene data show CDR1 as SGHAT and CDR2 as FQNNGV. The TCR sequence derives from a donor at least 50 years old with non-small cell lung cancer. The sequencing here drew on PBMCs, taken before or after stereotactic body radiation therapy (not recorded which). This chain connects TRBV11-2 to TRBJ2-7; D tentatively reads TRBD1 or TRBD2 (5 bases each). CDR3 protein: CASSLPGTDEQYF. CDR3 in DNA: TGTGCCAGCAGCTTGCCAGGGACGGACGAGCAGTACTTC.